This T cell receptor (beta chain) was identified during a study of CD4+ T cells in melanoma. Study results and caveats: In melanoma, neoantigen-specific CD4+ T cells reportedly differed in differentiation state.

A word on this clone: Its antigen is currently unknown.

Sequencing was performed with immunoSEQ multiplex PCR; in TCRdb, only in-frame clones are kept and a portion is missing. Of around 10,000 clones in the sample, 65% to 70% are singletons; the top ten hold roughly 9.6%. The length of the CDR3 is 16 residues. V lost 5 bases and J lost 7, with 20 bases in between. Germline CDR1 reads SGHVS; CDR2 reads FQNEAQ. The specimen sequenced was cells from a culture (not recorded whether cultured in vitro). This TCR was recovered from a human donor with melanoma. The rearrangement uses TRBV7-8 and TRBJ2-2, with D unclear. This CDR3 is CASSPQPNRLGGELFF. Written as DNA, the CDR3 is TGTGCCAGCAGCCCCCAACCCAATCGGCTGGGCGGGGAGCTGTTTTTT.